The 3 T cell receptor beta chains below were found in one sample sequenced in a study of CD8+CD57+ T cells in acquired aplastic anemia. Patients who underwent sequencing had shown CD8+CD57+ cell expansion by flow cytometry. The TCR beta profiling, which covered VDJ combination and CDR3 sequence, was carried out using genomic DNA as the template. TCRdb passed the reads through MiXCR, listing each CDR3 protein once. Here the sample spans 180,000 or so distinct CDR3 sequences, less than 60% being singletons. The sample taken for sequencing was sorted CD4+, CD8+, or CD8+CD57+ T cells (not recorded which) from PBMCs. The receptors stem from a human donor with aplastic anemia.

The J gene is TRBJ1-2, the V gene TRBV7-2; D remains ambiguous. Germline CDR1 reads SGHTA; CDR2 reads FQGNSA. There are 13 residues in the CDR3. Trimming pared 6 bases from V and 0 bases from J, leaving 8 bases between. The CDR3 protein is CASRSTTNYGYTF. DNA for the CDR3: TGTGCCAGCAGGTCTACAACTAACTATGGCTACACCTTC.

This clonotype was seen ten or more times. The CDR3 sequence: CASRIGRVNTGELFF. In DNA, the CDR3 is TGTGCCAGCAGAATAGGGCGGGTTAACACCGGGGAGCTGTTTTTT. The chain has TRBV7-8 and TRBJ2-2; a possible D gene is TRBD2 (5 bases). Germline CDR1 is SGHVS and CDR2 is FQNEAQ. The CDR3 totals 15 residues. Between the trimmed V and J ends, which lost 6 bases and 2 bases, there was a span of 13 bases.

This clonotype has just a few counts. V and J are TRBV24-1 and TRBJ1-5; D remains unclear. This CDR3 spans 12 amino acids. Germline V gives CDR1 KGHDR, CDR2 SFDVKD. Between the trimmed V and J ends, which lost 7 bases and 7 bases, there was a span of 10 bases. CDR3 protein: CATSASGQPQHF. The CDR3 nucleotides are TGTGCCACCAGCGCCAGCGGGCAGCCCCAGCATTTT.